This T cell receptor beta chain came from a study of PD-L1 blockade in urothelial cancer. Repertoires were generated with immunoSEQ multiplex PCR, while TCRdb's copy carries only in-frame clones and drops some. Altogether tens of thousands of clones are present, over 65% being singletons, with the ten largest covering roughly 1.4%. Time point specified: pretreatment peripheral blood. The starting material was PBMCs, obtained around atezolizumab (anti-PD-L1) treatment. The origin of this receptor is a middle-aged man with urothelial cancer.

In DNA form, the CDR3 reads TGTGCCAGCTCAACGGGGAAGACCCAGTACTTC. The encoded protein is CASSTGKTQYF. The rearrangement joins TRBV18 to TRBJ2-5; TRBD2 is a possible D gene (5 bases). Germline-derived CDR1 and CDR2 are KGHSH and LQKENI. The CDR3 is 11 amino acids. Trimming took off 5 bases at V and 6 bases at J, with 7 bases between the two ends.